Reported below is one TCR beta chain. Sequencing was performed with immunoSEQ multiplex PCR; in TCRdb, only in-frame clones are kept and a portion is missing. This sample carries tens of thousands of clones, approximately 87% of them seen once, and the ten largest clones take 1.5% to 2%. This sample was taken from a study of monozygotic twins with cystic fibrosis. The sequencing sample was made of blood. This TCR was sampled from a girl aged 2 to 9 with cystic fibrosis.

The CDR3 loop is CAWSVRDRGNSPLHF. The CDR3, as DNA: TGTGCCTGGAGTGTTCGGGACAGGGGTAATTCACCCCTCCACTTT. This chain links TRBV30 with TRBJ1-6; TRBD1 matches at 10 bases. This CDR3 contains 15 residues. The V gene's germline CDR1 is GTSNPN and CDR2 SVGIG (reference sequence). V dropped 0 bases and J dropped 6; count of bases not matched to a gene: 2.